One sample yielded the 16 T cell receptor beta chains listed below, sequenced in a study of shared clonotypes between healthy human individuals. Profiling relied on immunoSEQ multiplex PCR, and the TCRdb table lists in-frame clones only, not all of them. Of a few million clones listed, over 90% were seen once; the top ten hold roughly 0.36%. The sample was naive CD4+ T cells from PBMCs. As to subset: CD45RA+ positively selected. The receptors were sampled from a man aged 18 to 29 in good health. Some clones in this sample may be carry-over from other donors' samples.

The V gene is TRBV11-2, the J gene TRBJ2-7; 8 bases map to TRBD1. This CDR3 is 15 amino acids long. The germline V gene has CDR1 SGHAT and CDR2 FQNNGV. The V segment lost 4 bases and the J segment 5 bases; nucleotides outside the gene matches: 10. The chain's CDR3 is CASSSSPDRVNEQYF. CDR3 nucleotides: TGTGCCAGCAGCTCCTCCCCGGACAGGGTCAACGAGCAGTACTTC. The entire variable domain, with the rest obtained from reference TRBV11-2 and TRBJ2-7, is as follows: EAGVAQSPRYKIIEKRQSVAFWCNPISGHATLYWYQQILGQGPKLLIQFQNNGVVDDSQLPKDRFSAERLKGVDSTLKIQPAKLEDSAVYLCASSSSPDRVNEQYFGPGTRLTVT.

This chain links TRBV18 with TRBJ2-1; TRBD1 aligns across 12 bases. V dropped 3 bases and J dropped 6; count of bases not matched to a gene: 6. This CDR3 comprises 16 residues. In germline, CDR1 is KGHSH, CDR2 LQKENI. CDR3 in amino acids: CASSPSRDRGLNEQFF. CDR3 DNA sequence: TGTGCCAGCTCACCGAGCCGGGACAGGGGGCTCAATGAGCAGTTCTTC.

This clone was seen a single time. This chain joins TRBV10-3 and TRBJ2-1; TRBD2 matches at 8 bases. This CDR3 has 14 amino acids. Losses at the gene ends were 6 bases for V and 3 bases for J; bases not matched to a gene: 4. From germline, CDR1 is ENHRY and CDR2 SYGVKD. CDR3 DNA: TGTGCCATCAGCATAGCGGGATTCTACAATGAGCAGTTCTTC. Amino acids: CAISIAGFYNEQFF.

The chain carries TRBV27 and TRBJ2-1; D may correspond to TRBD1 or TRBD2 (5 bases each). Per the germline V gene, CDR1 is MNHEY and CDR2 is SMNVEV (reference sequence). The CDR3 has 15 amino acids. V was shortened by 4 bases and J by 3 bases, with 13 bases between the two germline ends. The CDR3 is CASSSRAQGYNEQFF. CDR3 coding DNA: TGTGCCAGCAGTTCGAGGGCGCAGGGCTACAATGAGCAGTTCTTC.

This clone is a singleton in its sample. The rearrangement uses TRBV19 and TRBJ2-3; 11 bases fit TRBD2. The V segment lost 5 bases and the J segment 6 bases; nucleotides outside the gene matches: 7. The germline CDR1 and CDR2 sequences are LNHDA and SQIVND (reference sequence). This CDR3 has 15 residues. The CDR3 DNA is TGTGCCAGTAGTCTAGGACTAGCGGGTTTCGATACGCAGTATTTT. It codes for CASSLGLAGFDTQYF.

J is TRBJ2-7 and V is TRBV6-1; no clear D. Trimming removed 6 bases at V and 0 bases at J, with 12 bases between. CDR3 size: 14 residues. The germline V gene encodes CDR1 MNHNS and CDR2 SASEGT. DNA for the CDR3: TGTGCCAGCAGGTGGATACGAAGCTCCTACGAGCAGTACTTC. Translated, it gives CASRWIRSSYEQYF.

The chain joins TRBV28 to TRBJ2-5, with a weak D call TRBD2 (5 bases). The CDR3 has 13 amino acids. CDR1 and CDR2 from the germline V gene are MDHEN and SYDVKM. With 1 base removed from V and 9 bases from J, the gap between germline ends came to 12 bases. CDR3 in DNA: TGTGCCAGCAGTTTATATCCCGAGGGAGCCCAGTACTTC. Translation: CASSLYPEGAQYF.

This chain links TRBV2 with TRBJ1-5, with D unresolved. Looked up from germline, CDR1 is SNHLY and CDR2 is FYNNEI. The V end lost 3 bases, the J end lost 0 bases, and 15 bases lay between the germline ends. This CDR3 has 17 residues. The DNA for the CDR3 is TGTGCCAGCAGTGATGGACGGGCCCATTATAGCAATCAGCCCCAGCATTTT. Protein: CASSDGRAHYSNQPQHF.

V is TRBV28 and J is TRBJ2-6; no definite D call. CDR1 and CDR2 (germline): MDHEN, SYDVKM. Trimming shortened V by 6 bases and J by 0 bases, and 3 bases separated the two germline ends. The CDR3 runs 13 residues. CDR3 coding DNA: TGTGCCAGCAGGACCTCTGGGGCCAACGTCCTGACTTTC. It yields the protein CASRTSGANVLTF.

The chain links TRBV7-2 to TRBJ2-2; 9 bases are a match to TRBD2. Germline V gives CDR1 SGHTA, CDR2 FQGNSA. The V gene end was trimmed by 4 bases and the J gene end by 5 bases; junction bases not matched to a gene: 11. This CDR3 contains 17 residues. CDR3 DNA: TGTGCCAGCAGCTCCCGGGCGGGAGGGCCCCGGACCGGGGAGCTGTTTTTT. Translation gives CASSSRAGGPRTGELFF. Based on the CDR3 plus reference TRBV7-2 and TRBJ2-2, the full variable domain is GAGVSQSPSNKVTEKGKDVELRCDPISGHTALYWYRQSLGQGLEFLIYFQGNSAPDKSGLPSDRFSAERTGGSVSTLTIQRTQQEDSAVYLCASSSRAGGPRTGELFFGEGSRLTVL.

The V gene is TRBV14, the J gene TRBJ1-2; D unresolved. Germline-derived CDR1 and CDR2 are SGHDN and FVKESK. The CDR3 totals 13 residues. Trimming stripped 5 bases from V and 3 bases from J, with 10 bases between. This chain's CDR3 is CASSSQRYYGYTF. CDR3 coding DNA: TGTGCCAGCAGCTCACAGAGATACTATGGCTACACCTTC.

Turning to this clone: Different DNA sequences within this sample yield the same CDR3. Written as DNA, the CDR3 is TGCGCCAGCAGCCAAGTTCGGGAGCAGTTCTTC. Protein: CASSQVREQFF. This sequence joins TRBV4-1 and TRBJ2-1; D call uncertain. CDR1 and CDR2 from the germline V gene are MGHRA and YSYEKL. V shed 1 base and J shed 10 bases, with 5 bases lying between them. The CDR3 extends over 11 amino acids.

The genes are TRBV7-6 and TRBJ2-3; 10 bases are shared with TRBD2. V shed 5 bases, J shed 3 bases, and the junction held 5 bases outside the gene matches. Germline assignment: CDR1 SGHVS and CDR2 FNYEAQ. This CDR3 region has 15 residues. CDR3 DNA: TGTGCCAGCAGCCTTAGCGGGAGGCGTACAGATACGCAGTATTTT. It translates to CASSLSGRRTDTQYF.

The V gene is TRBV28, the J gene TRBJ1-1; TRBD1 matches 7 bases. J gave up 4 bases and V 5 bases, and 10 bases lay outside the gene matches. CDR3 length: 15 residues. Germline CDR1 reads MDHEN; CDR2 reads SYDVKM. The CDR3 DNA follows: TGTGCCAGCAGTGCGGGACAGCCCGGAAGCACTGAAGCTTTCTTT. It codes for CASSAGQPGSTEAFF.

V usage is TRBV15 and J usage is TRBJ2-7, with D maybe TRBD2 (5 bases). CDR1 is LNHNV and CDR2 is YYDKDF in the germline V gene (reference sequence). V was trimmed by 0 bases and J by 2 bases, leaving 14 bases between them. The length of the CDR3 is 16 residues. Written as DNA, the CDR3 is TGTGCCACCAGCAGAGATATAACTAGTCTCACCTACGAGCAGTACTTC. Its protein is CATSRDITSLTYEQYF. The full variable domain, rest sourced from reference TRBV15 and TRBJ2-7, is DAMVIQNPRYQVTQFGKPVTLSCSQTLNHNVMYWYQQKSSQAPKLLFHYYDKDFNNEADTPDNFQSRRPNTSFCFLDIRSPGLGDTAMYLCATSRDITSLTYEQYFGPGTRLTVT.

The V gene is TRBV15, the J gene TRBJ1-2; D is unresolved. The CDR3 has 16 residues. V was pared by 1 base and J by 5 bases, with 17 bases between. Germline V CDR1 and CDR2: LNHNV, YYDKDF (reference sequence). In DNA form, the CDR3 reads TGTGCCACCAGCAGAGGTACTGGACGGAGCGCTTATGGCTACACCTTC. Translation gives CATSRGTGRSAYGYTF.